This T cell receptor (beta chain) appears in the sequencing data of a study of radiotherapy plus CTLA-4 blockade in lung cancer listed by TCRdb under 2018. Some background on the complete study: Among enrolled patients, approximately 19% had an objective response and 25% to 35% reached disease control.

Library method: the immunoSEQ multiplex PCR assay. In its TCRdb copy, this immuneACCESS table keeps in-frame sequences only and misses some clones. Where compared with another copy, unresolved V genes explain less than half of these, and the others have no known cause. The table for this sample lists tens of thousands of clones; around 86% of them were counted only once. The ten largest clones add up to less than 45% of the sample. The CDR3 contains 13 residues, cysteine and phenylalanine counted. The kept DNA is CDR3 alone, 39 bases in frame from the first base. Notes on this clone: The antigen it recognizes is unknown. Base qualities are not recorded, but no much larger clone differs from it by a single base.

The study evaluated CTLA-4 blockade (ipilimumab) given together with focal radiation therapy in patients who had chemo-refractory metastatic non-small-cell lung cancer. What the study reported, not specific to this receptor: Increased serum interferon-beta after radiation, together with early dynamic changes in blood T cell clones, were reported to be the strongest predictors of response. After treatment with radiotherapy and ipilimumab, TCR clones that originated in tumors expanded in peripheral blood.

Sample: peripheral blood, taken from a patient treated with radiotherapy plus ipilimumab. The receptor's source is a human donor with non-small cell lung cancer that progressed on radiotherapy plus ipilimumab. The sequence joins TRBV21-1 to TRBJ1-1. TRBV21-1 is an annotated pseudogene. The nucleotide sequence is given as TGTGCCAGCAGCAAAGGAGGCTGGACTGAAGCTTTCTTT. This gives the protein CASSKGGWTEAFF.